Listed below are T cell receptor beta chains from one sample, sequenced in a study of radiation and T cells in renal cell carcinoma. This table comes from immunoSEQ multiplex PCR, and its TCRdb copy is limited to in-frame clones, with some not included. Here the sample spans approximately 120,000 clones, around 81% being singletons. Material: blood, obtained from a patient whose treatment included radiotherapy and nephrectomy. The receptors shown here come from a man over 45 with renal cell carcinoma. CDR3s leave out the opening cysteine and the closing phenylalanine or tryptophan.

j_gene: TRBJ2-2; v_gene: TRBV27; len: 12; CDR3aa: ASSFSANTGELF
j_gene: TRBJ2-5; v_gene: TRBV15; len: 11; CDR3aa: ATSRVWEETQY
j_gene: TRBJ2-7; v_gene: TRBV7-6; len: 12; CDR3aa: ASSLYGGGDEQY
j_gene: TRBJ2-5; v_gene: TRBV7-9; len: 11; CDR3aa: ASSLAEGGTQY
j_gene: TRBJ2-3; v_gene: TRBV29-1; len: 12; CDR3aa: SVGTGGVGDTQY
j_gene: TRBJ2-5; v_gene: TRBV10-3; len: 12; CDR3aa: AISLDPPQETQY
j_gene: TRBJ2-4; v_gene: TRBV7-8; len: 12; CDR3aa: ASSGITRRDIQY
j_gene: TRBJ1-1; v_gene: TRBV27; len: 11; CDR3aa: ASSFGSNTEAF
j_gene: TRBJ1-5; v_gene: TRBV5-4; len: 13; CDR3aa: ASSLDGQGNQPQH
j_gene: TRBJ1-1; v_gene: TRBV6-1; len: 13; CDR3aa: ASTLWGQASPEAF
j_gene: TRBJ1-5; v_gene: TRBV7-2; len: 15; CDR3aa: ASSLAPSQTSNQPQH
j_gene: TRBJ2-3; v_gene: TRBV19; len: 11; CDR3aa: ASSIDPEDTQY
j_gene: TRBJ1-1; v_gene: TRBV4-2; len: 16; CDR3aa: ASSPGARGRGMNTEAF
j_gene: TRBJ2-3; v_gene: TRBV14; len: 12; CDR3aa: ASSQFWGTDTQY
j_gene: TRBJ1-1; v_gene: TRBV2; len: 9; CDR3aa: ASSGEVEAF
j_gene: TRBJ2-7; v_gene: TRBV7-9; len: 14; CDR3aa: ASSTGTGGYLGQQY
j_gene: TRBJ1-5; v_gene: TRBV2; len: 13; CDR3aa: ASSARDRGGRPQH
j_gene: TRBJ1-4; v_gene: TRBV30; len: 12; CDR3aa: AWSVGGTNEKLF
j_gene: TRBJ1-3; v_gene: TRBV9; len: 13; CDR3aa: ASSVDGRTGNTIY
j_gene: TRBJ1-1; v_gene: TRBV5-1; len: 11; CDR3aa: ASSLDLGGTAF
j_gene: TRBJ2-7; v_gene: TRBV6-6; len: 12; CDR3aa: ASTAGQGAYEQY
j_gene: TRBJ2-2; v_gene: TRBV30; len: 11; CDR3aa: AWSVWDTGELF
j_gene: TRBJ2-2; v_gene: TRBV18; len: 13; CDR3aa: ASSPRAGVAGELF
j_gene: TRBJ1-3; v_gene: TRBV11-2; len: 12; CDR3aa: ASRTGGDGNTIY
j_gene: TRBJ1-1; v_gene: TRBV28; len: 12; CDR3aa: ASVGPGRSTEAF
j_gene: TRBJ2-5; v_gene: TRBV5-1; len: 14; CDR3aa: ASSFTSGGPRETQY
j_gene: TRBJ1-2; v_gene: TRBV5-4; len: 13; CDR3aa: ASSSRGGADYGYT
j_gene: TRBJ1-1; v_gene: TRBV7-2; len: 11; CDR3aa: ASSLYMNTEAF
j_gene: TRBJ1-1; v_gene: TRBV28; len: 10; CDR3aa: ASSRRGHGAF
j_gene: TRBJ2-7; v_gene: TRBV19; len: 13; CDR3aa: ASSYTGTGSYEQY
j_gene: TRBJ1-5; v_gene: TRBV6-1; len: 13; CDR3aa: ASLDFAGRDQPQH
j_gene: TRBJ2-7; v_gene: TRBV28; len: 11; CDR3aa: ASRQTGGDEQY
j_gene: TRBJ2-1; v_gene: TRBV5-1; len: 14; CDR3aa: ASSLAGTVSYNEQF
j_gene: TRBJ1-5; v_gene: TRBV4-3; len: 15; CDR3aa: ASSQDRGVSRNQPQH
j_gene: TRBJ1-5; v_gene: TRBV19; len: 13; CDR3aa: ASSYRTGETQPQH
j_gene: TRBJ1-2; v_gene: TRBV28; len: 15; CDR3aa: ASSHLGPKSQNYGYT
j_gene: TRBJ1-2; v_gene: TRBV2; len: 12; CDR3aa: ASSEARENYGYT
j_gene: TRBJ2-7; v_gene: TRBV7-8; len: 12; CDR3aa: ASSLVPGQYEQY
j_gene: TRBJ2-3; v_gene: TRBV19; len: 10; CDR3aa: ASSTSTDTQY
j_gene: TRBJ1-5; v_gene: TRBV15; len: 12; CDR3aa: ATSRENSNQPQH
j_gene: TRBJ2-2; v_gene: TRBV7-8; len: 13; CDR3aa: ASSSSGQNTGELF
j_gene: TRBJ2-3; v_gene: TRBV5-4; len: 15; CDR3aa: ASSPRLSAGGTDTQY
j_gene: TRBJ1-1; v_gene: TRBV30; len: 12; CDR3aa: AWSGGTTNTEAF
j_gene: TRBJ1-2; v_gene: TRBV7-9; len: 12; CDR3aa: ASSLAGGGVGYT
j_gene: TRBJ1-1; v_gene: TRBV5-1; len: 11; CDR3aa: ASSEGYDTEAF
j_gene: TRBJ2-3; v_gene: TRBV18; len: 11; CDR3aa: ASSSSFSDTQY
j_gene: TRBJ2-1; v_gene: TRBV10-3; len: 12; CDR3aa: AISESGLAGEQF
j_gene: TRBJ2-3; v_gene: TRBV4-3; len: 15; CDR3aa: ASSPKQAGGPADTQY
j_gene: TRBJ1-2; v_gene: TRBV5-8; len: 14; CDR3aa: ASSLISIRGDYGYT
j_gene: TRBJ2-7; v_gene: TRBV7-9; len: 12; CDR3aa: ASSRDSGTVGQY
j_gene: TRBJ1-5; v_gene: TRBV7-2; len: 11; CDR3aa: ASRGQVGQPQH
j_gene: TRBJ2-3; v_gene: TRBV6-5; len: 12; CDR3aa: ASSYAGTEDTQY
j_gene: TRBJ2-1; v_gene: TRBV28; len: 16; CDR3aa: ASSFGLAGRYRNNEQF
j_gene: TRBJ2-7; v_gene: TRBV27; len: 12; CDR3aa: ASRPTGGGNKQY